A single sample gave rise to the 24 T cell receptor beta chains below, sequenced in a study of blood T cell repertoires in COVID-19. Libraries were prepared by immunoSEQ multiplex PCR; TCRdb keeps only in-frame clonotypes and omits some of them. The sample has around 40,000 clones, around 87% seen once. Source material: peripheral blood. All receptors derive from a man in his fifties or sixties with active or convalescent COVID-19.

The chain joins TRBV7-3 to TRBJ1-6, with a tentative D call TRBD1 (6 bases). Trimming left V 5 bases short and J 8 bases short, with 13 bases between. Germline CDR1 reads SGHTA; CDR2 reads FQGTGA. The CDR3 has 14 amino acids. The CDR3 nucleotides read TGTGCCAGCAGCCAGGTCGCAGGGGATTCACCCCTCCACTTT. Residues: CASSQVAGDSPLHF.

The chain is built from TRBV19 and TRBJ1-5, with 7 bases that match TRBD1. CDR3 length equals 15 residues. V was clipped by 4 bases and J by 8 bases; unmatched bases: 11. Germline V lookup: CDR1 LNHDA, CDR2 SQIVND (reference sequence). In DNA, the CDR3 is TGTGCCAGTAGTACTTTCCGGGACAGAAAAAAGCCCCAGCATTTT. Translation gives CASSTFRDRKKPQHF. Full variable domain (rest looked up from reference TRBV19 and TRBJ1-5): DGGITQSPKYLFRKEGQNVTLSCEQNLNHDAMYWYRQDPGQGLRLIYYSQIVNDFQKGDIAEGYSVSREKKESFPLTVTSAQKNPTAFYLCASSTFRDRKKPQHFGDGTRLSIL.

This clone has a handful of counts. The chain combines TRBV30 with TRBJ1-1; D might be TRBD1 (6 bases). Looked up from germline, CDR1 is GTSNPN and CDR2 is SVGIG (reference sequence). The length of the CDR3 is 14 residues. V lost 2 bases, J lost 5 bases, and 15 bases lay in between. The CDR3 sequence is CAWSSYRVVTEAFF. The CDR3 DNA reads as TGTGCCTGGAGTTCCTACAGGGTGGTGACTGAAGCTTTCTTT. Using reference TRBV30 and TRBJ1-1 for the parts outside the CDR3, the full variable domain is SQTIHQWPATLVQPVGSPLSLECTVEGTSNPNLYWYRQAAGRGLQLLFYSVGIGQISSEVPQNLSASRPQDRQFILSSKKLLLSDSGFYLCAWSSYRVVTEAFFGQGTRLTVV.

This chain joins TRBV29-1 and TRBJ2-2; a possible D gene is TRBD1 (6 bases). The CDR3 runs 12 residues. Trimming pared 0 bases from V and 17 bases from J, leaving 16 bases between. Germline V gene lookup returns CDR1 SQVTM and CDR2 ANQGSEA. This CDR3 is CSVEDVRGWRFF. The CDR3 DNA follows: TGCAGCGTTGAAGATGTGAGGGGGTGGAGATTTTTT.

The V call is TRBV4-2, the J call TRBJ1-2, with D hard to call. Germline V gene data show CDR1 as LGHNA and CDR2 as YNFKEQ. Deletions cut 0 bases from V and 8 bases from J, with 16 bases between. The CDR3 is made up of 15 amino acids. DNA of the CDR3: TGTGCCAGCAGCCAAGATAACCTCGTCTATGTAGGCTACACCTTC. Amino acid sequence: CASSQDNLVYVGYTF.

The chain has TRBV5-1 and TRBJ1-6, with TRBD1 matching over 8 bases. This CDR3 is built from 15 residues. Germline lookup yields CDR1 SGHRS and CDR2 YFSETQ. V was pared by 2 bases and J by 9 bases, with 7 bases of the junction left unmatched. The CDR3 nucleotides read TGCGCCAGCAGCTTCTCCGGACAGGGTGGTTCACCCCTCCACTTT. Translation gives CASSFSGQGGSPLHF.

The chain carries TRBV19 and TRBJ2-2, with 10 bases that match TRBD2. CDR1 and CDR2 (germline): LNHDA, SQIVND (reference sequence). The junction had 4 bases not matched to a gene; V was cut back by 5 bases and J by 7 bases. The CDR3 totals 14 residues. The CDR3 protein is CASSAGLAHGELFF. The CDR3 nucleotides read TGTGCCAGTAGTGCGGGACTAGCGCACGGGGAGCTGTTTTTT.

This chain links TRBV5-1 with TRBJ2-1, with a possible D match to TRBD1 (6 bases). The CDR3 consists of 15 residues. The V and J ends lost 7 bases and 3 bases respectively, with 17 bases between them. Germline CDR1 and CDR2: SGHRS and YFSETQ. CDR3: CASRDGTKFYNEQFF. CDR3 nucleotides: TGCGCCAGCCGCGACGGGACAAAATTCTACAATGAGCAGTTCTTC.

J is TRBJ2-7 and V is TRBV5-5, with TRBD2 matching over 7 bases. Germline CDR1 reads SGHKS; CDR2 reads YYEKEE (reference sequence). V lost 0 bases to trimming and J lost 0 bases; unmatched junction nucleotides: 3. This CDR3 is built from 15 residues. CDR3 sequence (DNA): TGTGCCAGCAGCTTGGGGGGAGGGAGCTCCTACGAGCAGTACTTC. It is translated as CASSLGGGSSYEQYF.

V is TRBV19 and J is TRBJ2-5; no definite D call. The CDR3 has 11 amino acids. Per the germline V gene, CDR1 is LNHDA and CDR2 is SQIVND (reference sequence). V lost 3 bases and J 5 bases, leaving 4 bases between the germline ends. The DNA of the CDR3 is TGTGCCAGTAGTATGAGGGAGACCCAGTACTTC. This gives the protein CASSMRETQYF.

The gene calls are TRBV5-6 and TRBJ1-3; D may be TRBD1 (5 bases). This CDR3 contains 14 residues. The V end lost 1 base, the J end lost 2 bases, and 7 bases lay between the germline ends. Per germline, CDR1 SGHDT and CDR2 YYEEEE. The DNA for the CDR3 is TGTGCCAGCAGCTTGTGGACACCTGGAAACACCATATATTTT. Protein sequence: CASSLWTPGNTIYF. The complete variable domain, with remaining parts taken from reference TRBV5-6 and TRBJ1-3, reads DAGVTQSPTHLIKTRGQQVTLRCSPKSGHDTVSWYQQALGQGPQFIFQYYEEEERQRGNFPDRFSGHQFPNYSSELNVNALLLGDSALYLCASSLWTPGNTIYFGEGSWLTVV.

The chain employs TRBV7-3 and TRBJ2-3, with D tentatively TRBD2 (6 bases). Deletions cut 2 bases from V and 1 base from J, with 7 bases between. This CDR3 region has 14 residues. Germline V lookup: CDR1 SGHTA, CDR2 FQGTGA. The CDR3, as DNA: TGTGCCAGCAGCTTACAGCGGGGCACAGATACGCAGTATTTT. This encodes CASSLQRGTDTQYF.

J is TRBJ2-1 and V is TRBV10-3, with a weak D call TRBD2 (5 bases). From germline, CDR1 is ENHRY and CDR2 SYGVKD. The V end lost 4 bases, the J end lost 1 base, and 11 bases lay between the germline ends. The length of the CDR3 is 15 residues. The DNA of the CDR3 is TGTGCCATCAGTGGAAAGGGAGAATCCTACAATGAGCAGTTCTTC. This sequence encodes CAISGKGESYNEQFF.

This chain joins TRBV27 and TRBJ2-7; D is perhaps TRBD1 (6 bases). V lost 1 base and J 4 bases, leaving 8 bases between the germline ends. From germline, CDR1 is MNHEY and CDR2 SMNVEV (reference sequence). The CDR3 spans 13 residues. The CDR3 here is CASSLLQGYEQYF. DNA for the CDR3: TGTGCCAGCAGTTTATTACAGGGTTACGAGCAGTACTTC.

The chain is built from TRBV7-3 and TRBJ2-3; D is possibly TRBD1 (6 bases). Germline V lookup: CDR1 SGHTA, CDR2 FQGTGA. The germline V and J ends were trimmed by 6 bases and 5 bases, with 15 bases remaining between them. This CDR3 comprises 14 residues. The CDR3 DNA reads TGTGCCAGCAGTCGAGTGGCAGGGGAAGATACGCAGTATTTT. As protein: CASSRVAGEDTQYF. Filled out from reference TRBV7-3 and TRBJ2-3, the complete variable domain reads GAGVSQTPSNKVTEKGKYVELRCDPISGHTALYWYRQSLGQGPEFLIYFQGTGAADDSGLPNDRFFAVRPEGSVSTLKIQRTERGDSAVYLCASSRVAGEDTQYFGPGTRLTVL.

This sequence joins TRBV5-1 and TRBJ1-6, with a possible D match to TRBD1 (6 bases). Germline CDR1 SGHRS, CDR2 YFSETQ. V lost 6 bases to trimming and J lost 9 bases, with 16 bases between them. The CDR3 covers 14 residues. In DNA, the CDR3 is TGCGCCAGCACCCCAGGGGAAGGGAGTTCACCCCTCCACTTT. Its protein is CASTPGEGSSPLHF.

The rearrangement uses TRBV4-2 and TRBJ2-3, with 14 bases that match TRBD2. Germline V gene data show CDR1 as LGHNA and CDR2 as YNFKEQ. V lost 1 base and J lost 3; bases outside the gene matches: 6. CDR3 length: 18 residues. The DNA for the CDR3 is TGTGCCAGCAGCCAAGCTGTGGGGACTAGCGGGAGTACAGATACGCAGTATTTT. Its protein product is CASSQAVGTSGSTDTQYF.

The chain uses TRBV2 and TRBJ2-1; D is undetermined. CDR3 length: 14 residues. Germline V gives CDR1 SNHLY, CDR2 FYNNEI. V was clipped by 3 bases and J by 7 bases, with 13 bases between them. CDR3 amino acids: CASSEWPGGNEQFF. The CDR3 coding sequence is TGTGCCAGCAGTGAGTGGCCGGGTGGGAATGAGCAGTTCTTC.

The chain combines TRBV5-1 with TRBJ2-3, with D maybe TRBD1 (6 bases). The length of the CDR3 is 15 residues. Germline CDR1 and CDR2: SGHRS and YFSETQ. Trimming cost V 0 bases and J 7 bases, with 15 bases left between them. DNA for the CDR3: TGCGCCAGCAGCTTGGTTACGGCCAGGGGAAATACGCAGTATTTT. Its translation: CASSLVTARGNTQYF.

The V gene is TRBV4-1, the J gene TRBJ1-6; TRBD1 might be the D (5 bases). The germline CDR1 and CDR2 sequences are MGHRA and YSYEKL. This CDR3 contains 17 residues. V was cut by 1 base and J by 4 bases, with 14 bases left in between. The CDR3 loop is CASSQGTLTEYNSPLHF. The DNA for the CDR3 is TGCGCCAGCAGCCAAGGTACCTTGACAGAATATAATTCACCCCTCCACTTT.

A note on this clone: Other DNA sequences of this sample code for an identical CDR3. This sequence joins TRBV20-1 and TRBJ2-7, with D perhaps TRBD2 (6 bases). CDR1 and CDR2 from the germline V gene are DFQATT and SNEGSKA (reference sequence). The CDR3 contains 11 residues. Trimming pared 6 bases from V and 5 bases from J, leaving 11 bases between. As DNA, the CDR3 is TGCAGTGCCCGGGCGGGACACGAGCAGTACGTC. It yields the protein CSARAGHEQYV.

The V gene is TRBV4-2, the J gene TRBJ1-3, with D possibly being TRBD1 (5 bases). Germline lookup yields CDR1 LGHNA and CDR2 YNFKEQ. V lost 7 bases to trimming and J lost 1 base, with 20 bases between them. This CDR3 comprises 17 residues. In DNA form, the CDR3 reads TGTGCCAGCACCCTGGCCGGGGGTATAACATCTGGAAACACCATATATTTT. It is translated as CASTLAGGITSGNTIYF.

Written as DNA, the CDR3 is TGTGCCAGCAGCCCCGACAGCTATGGCTACACCTTC. Its protein product is CASSPDSYGYTF. This sequence joins TRBV7-9 and TRBJ1-2; TRBD1 might be the D (5 bases). V lost 5 bases and J 4 bases, leaving 8 bases between the germline ends. This CDR3 contains 12 residues. The V gene's germline CDR1 is SEHNR and CDR2 FQNEAQ (reference sequence).

The V and J genes are TRBV9 and TRBJ1-2; 7 bases are a match to TRBD1. Germline V gene data show CDR1 as SGDLS and CDR2 as YYNGEE. The CDR3 has 15 amino acids. V was clipped by 3 bases and J by 6 bases; unmatched bases: 11. The CDR3 bases are TGTGCCAGCAGCGCTTTCCCGGGACAGACCGATGGCTACACCTTC. Residues: CASSAFPGQTDGYTF.